This record covers a single TCR beta chain. The sample belongs to a study of blood T cell repertoires in COVID-19. This CDR3 comprises 15 residues. V was clipped by 2 bases and J by 5 bases; unmatched bases: 6. Germline loops: CDR1 SGHTA, CDR2 FQGTGA. Original analysis: The authors estimated nucleated cell counts from reference gene primer amplification. Repertoires were generated with immunoSEQ multiplex PCR, while TCRdb's copy carries only in-frame clones and drops some. V and J calls and clone size come straight from that table; D and trimming were deduced from the DNA. The sample shows roughly 250,000 clones, approximately 83% of them seen only once.

This receptor was obtained from a person aged 70 to 85 with COVID-19, enrolled during active disease. This chain uses TRBV7-3 with TRBJ1-2, with 9 bases fitting TRBD1. Sequencing was performed on peripheral blood. CDR3: CASSLLGQGNYGYTF. The CDR3, as DNA: TGTGCCAGCAGCTTACTGGGACAGGGTAATTATGGCTACACCTTC.